These 28 T cell receptor beta chains were sequenced from one sample in a study of blood T cell repertoires in COVID-19 (dated by TCRdb to about 2020). The library came from the immunoSEQ multiplex PCR assay. TCRdb took over this immuneACCESS table, retaining in-frame rearrangements with V and J assigned. Such tables are incomplete; in checked studies, under half of the missing clones stem from an unresolved V gene, and the remainder is unexplained. For this sample there are under 200,000 clones; 70% to 90% appear just once. The top ten constitute roughly 7.7% of the sample. Specimen: peripheral blood. These TCRs come from a man aged 35 to 55 who had recovered from COVID-19.

This rearrangement joins TRBV6-4 to TRBJ2-1; D gene unclear. Looked up from germline, CDR1 is MRHNA and CDR2 is SNTAGT. The CDR3 sequence is 16 residues long. Trimming removed 0 bases at V and 3 bases at J, with 12 bases between. The CDR3 DNA sequence: TGTGCCAGCAGTGACTCGGCCTCCCGATTCTACAATGAGCAGTTCTTC. Translation gives CASSDSASRFYNEQFF.

The V call is TRBV5-5, the J call TRBJ2-5; no firm D call. CDR3 length: 14 amino acids. CDR1 is SGHKS and CDR2 is YYEKEE in the germline V gene (reference sequence). V lost 0 bases to trimming and J lost 1 base, with 7 bases between them. CDR3 protein: CASSLGYSQETQYF. The CDR3 DNA reads TGTGCCAGCAGCTTGGGCTACAGCCAAGAGACCCAGTACTTC.

As to this clone: At one of its ends the junction is not consistent with the germline gene, which may arise from a read error. The chain links TRBV7-7 to TRBJ2-7; 7 bases line up with TRBD1. Germline loops: CDR1 SSHAT, CDR2 FNYEAQ (reference sequence). CDR3 length equals 15 residues. The CDR3 loop reads CASSLGTESSYEQYF. Written as DNA, the CDR3 is TGTGCTAGCAGCTTAGGGACAGAGAGCTCCTACGAGCAGTACTTC.

This clone was seen only a few times. This chain connects TRBV5-4 to TRBJ2-3, with 8 bases that match TRBD2. There are 14 residues in the CDR3. In germline, CDR1 is SGHNT, CDR2 YYREEE (reference sequence). V shed 6 bases, J shed 4 bases, and the junction held 7 bases outside the gene matches. CDR3: CASTPGGQPDTQYF. The CDR3 DNA reads TGTGCCAGCACCCCGGGAGGGCAGCCAGATACGCAGTATTTT.

This clone has a handful of counts. The rearrangement uses TRBV30 and TRBJ1-4, with 7 bases that match TRBD1. The germline gives CDR1 GTSNPN, CDR2 SVGIG (reference sequence). V lost 0 bases to trimming and J lost 8 bases; unmatched junction nucleotides: 15. This CDR3 region has 17 residues. This chain's CDR3 is CAWSVRGGRSRGEKLFF. As DNA, the CDR3 is TGTGCCTGGAGTGTACGAGGGGGCCGGTCTAGAGGGGAAAAACTGTTTTTT.

This rearrangement joins TRBV15 to TRBJ2-3; D uncertain. CDR1 and CDR2 (germline): LNHNV, YYDKDF (reference sequence). Trimming took 5 bases from V and 0 from J, leaving 9 bases between them. The length of the CDR3 is 14 residues. The CDR3: CATSPSSSTDTQYF. The CDR3 nucleotides read TGTGCCACCAGCCCGAGTTCTAGCACAGATACGCAGTATTTT.

Only one count was recorded for this clone. V usage is TRBV20-1 and J usage is TRBJ2-3; the D is unclear. V was clipped by 3 bases and J by 2 bases, with 15 bases between them. CDR3 length equals 15 residues. The germline CDR1 and CDR2 sequences are DFQATT and SNEGSKA (reference sequence). DNA for the CDR3: TGCAGTGCTAGTACCGAGAGTTTCTTCACAGATACGCAGTATTTT. Protein sequence: CSASTESFFTDTQYF.

V and J are TRBV7-8 and TRBJ1-6, with 7 bases identical to TRBD1. CDR1 and CDR2 from the germline V gene are SGHVS and FQNEAQ. This CDR3 spans 15 amino acids. V lost 6 bases, J lost 7 bases, and 9 bases stayed unmatched. CDR3 nucleotides: TGTGCCAGCAGGACAGGGATGGTTCTGAATTCACCCCTCCACTTT. Translated: CASRTGMVLNSPLHF.

This sequence joins TRBV10-3 and TRBJ2-4; maybe TRBD1 (6 bases). The CDR3 length is 13 residues. Germline CDR1 ENHRY, CDR2 SYGVKD. V lost 6 bases and J 3 bases, leaving 9 bases between the germline ends. The CDR3 region has the DNA TGTGCCATCAGCCGGACAGACAAAAACATTCAGTACTTC. It codes for CAISRTDKNIQYF.

The V and J genes are TRBV3-1 (or the pseudogene TRBV3-2) and TRBJ2-3; D is uncertain. Germline V gene lookup returns CDR1 LGHDT and CDR2 YNNKEL (reference sequence). V was cut by 0 bases and J by 6 bases, with 7 bases left in between. The CDR3 consists of 13 residues. This CDR3 is CASSQEALDTQYF. The CDR3 nucleotides are TGTGCCAGCAGCCAAGAAGCTTTGGATACGCAGTATTTT.

The genes are TRBV27 and TRBJ1-2; 7 bases map to TRBD1. The CDR3 is made up of 13 amino acids. Germline CDR1 reads MNHEY; CDR2 reads SMNVEV (reference sequence). With 5 bases clipped from V and 7 bases from J, the junction kept 7 bases outside the gene matches. CDR3 residues: CASSRTGVGGYTF. CDR3 sequence (DNA): TGTGCCAGCAGTCGAACAGGGGTAGGTGGCTACACCTTC.

This chain uses TRBV5-1 with TRBJ2-3; a weak D match, TRBD1 (6 bases). CDR1 is SGHRS, CDR2 YFSETQ, per germline. The V and J ends lost 4 bases and 0 bases respectively, with 9 bases between them. The CDR3 length is 14 residues. In nucleotides, the CDR3 is TGCGCCAGCAGCCGACAGGAGAGCACAGATACGCAGTATTTT. Its translation is CASSRQESTDTQYF.

The chain couples TRBV6-4 to TRBJ1-2; D is ambiguous. The CDR3 has 15 amino acids. V lost 2 bases and J lost 0, with 10 bases in between. CDR1 is MRHNA, CDR2 SNTAGT, per germline. The CDR3 DNA sequence: TGTGCCAGCAGTGACAGCGGCAGCGCTAACTATGGCTACACCTTC. This encodes CASSDSGSANYGYTF.

The rearrangement joins TRBV7-2 to TRBJ2-3, with TRBD2 matching 12 bases. V lost 10 bases, J lost 4 bases, and 15 bases stayed unmatched. Germline V gene sequence: CDR1 SGHTA, CDR2 FQGNSA. The CDR3 runs 17 residues. The CDR3 region is CATSIGLAGGWSDTQYF. DNA of the CDR3: TGTGCCACCAGTATCGGGCTAGCGGGGGGGTGGTCAGATACGCAGTATTTT. Using reference TRBV7-2 and TRBJ2-3 for the parts outside the CDR3, the full variable domain is GAGVSQSPSNKVTEKGKDVELRCDPISGHTALYWYRQSLGQGLEFLIYFQGNSAPDKSGLPSDRFSAERTGGSVSTLTIQRTQQEDSAVYLCATSIGLAGGWSDTQYFGPGTRLTVL.

V gene TRBV7-5 combines with J gene TRBJ1-5. TRBV7-5 is a documented pseudogene. CDR3 length equals 20 residues. Here the CDR3 DNA reads TGTGCCAGAAGCTTAAGGTGGCAGGGACCGGGGGATAGGATTGATCAGCCCCAGCATTTT. The encoded protein is CARSLRWQGPGDRIDQPQHF.

The rearrangement uses TRBV11-2 and TRBJ2-1; 14 bases are shared with TRBD2. Trimming took 5 bases from V and 7 from J; bases not matched to a gene: 10. This CDR3 has 17 residues. Germline CDR1 and CDR2: SGHAT and FQNNGV. The CDR3 loop is CASSLGTSGSLWNEQFF. Written as DNA, the CDR3 is TGTGCCAGCAGCCTAGGGACTAGCGGGAGTTTGTGGAATGAGCAGTTCTTC.

The DNA of the CDR3 is TGTGCCAGCAGCTTCGCGGGGTTTAGCTCCTTTAATGAAAAACTGTTTTTT. Its translation is CASSFAGFSSFNEKLFF. V gene TRBV7-9 combines with J gene TRBJ1-4; D is uncertain. V shed 3 bases and J shed 4 bases, with 18 bases lying between them. This CDR3 spans 17 amino acids. Germline CDR1 is SEHNR and CDR2 is FQNEAQ (reference sequence).

V gene TRBV9 combines with J gene TRBJ1-5; TRBD1 is a possible D gene (6 bases). Germline CDR1 reads SGDLS; CDR2 reads YYNGEE. The CDR3 is made up of 15 amino acids. Trimming took 3 bases from V and 5 from J, leaving 15 bases between them. The CDR3 bases are TGTGCCAGCAGCGGTGACAGGTTCGGTGATCAGCCCCAGCATTTT. This sequence encodes CASSGDRFGDQPQHF.

The chain has TRBV6-2 or TRBV6-3 and TRBJ2-7; 10 bases are shared with TRBD1. Germline V gives CDR1 MNHEY, CDR2 SVGEGT. The junction had 5 bases not matched to a gene; V was cut back by 6 bases and J by 3 bases. The CDR3 is 14 amino acids. CDR3 loop: CASSTGDRGYEQYF. The CDR3 DNA follows: TGTGCCAGCAGCACCGGGGACAGGGGCTACGAGCAGTACTTC.

The V gene is TRBV2, the J gene TRBJ2-7; 7 bases fit TRBD1. This CDR3 is 16 amino acids long. Germline trimming cut 5 bases from V and 2 bases from J; bases unmatched to any gene: 12. Looked up from germline, CDR1 is SNHLY and CDR2 is FYNNEI. The CDR3 protein is CASSHLLQGTTYEQYF. In DNA form, the CDR3 reads TGTGCCAGCAGTCACCTCTTACAGGGGACAACCTACGAGCAGTACTTC.

The rearrangement uses TRBV4-3 and TRBJ2-2; TRBD1 matches at 7 bases. The CDR3 consists of 14 residues. After removal of 8 bases from V and 8 bases from J, the junction contained 11 bases not matched to a gene. Looked up from germline, CDR1 is LGHNA and CDR2 is YSLEER. CDR3 DNA sequence: TGCGCCAGCGGGCGTAGACAGGGAGTAGGGGAGCTGTTTTTT. It codes for CASGRRQGVGELFF.

This rearrangement joins TRBV13 to TRBJ2-2; the D is unclear. Germline CDR1 PRHDT, CDR2 FYEKMQ (reference sequence). The CDR3 spans 15 residues. Trimming removed 0 bases from V and 1 base from J, with 6 bases in between. CDR3 amino acids: CASSLGSLNTGELFF. The CDR3 bases are TGTGCCAGCAGCTTAGGCTCCCTGAACACCGGGGAGCTGTTTTTT.

The chain employs TRBV6-5 and TRBJ2-5, with TRBD2 as a possible D gene (6 bases). The CDR3 has 15 residues. V shed 2 bases and J shed 3 bases, with 13 bases lying between them. The germline CDR1 and CDR2 sequences are MNHEY and SVGAGI. The CDR3: CASSYTGVWEETQYF. CDR3 bases: TGTGCCAGCAGTTACACGGGAGTGTGGGAAGAGACCCAGTACTTC.

This clone was detected only once. This rearrangement joins TRBV6-2 or TRBV6-3 to TRBJ2-6; tentative D call: TRBD1 (5 bases). The CDR3 loop spans 15 amino acids. V dropped 4 bases and J dropped 0 bases, with 7 bases sitting between them. Germline lookup yields CDR1 MNHEY and CDR2 SVGEGT. CDR3 DNA: TGTGCCAGCAGTTCGACAGCCTCTGGGGCCAACGTCCTGACTTTC. Its protein product is CASSSTASGANVLTF.

This chain joins TRBV28 and TRBJ1-4; a possible D gene is TRBD1 (5 bases). Germline CDR1 is MDHEN and CDR2 is SYDVKM. The CDR3 is made up of 14 amino acids. The germline V and J ends were trimmed by 3 bases and 3 bases, with 8 bases remaining between them. The CDR3: CASSFRTPNEKLFF. In nucleotides, the CDR3 is TGTGCCAGCAGTTTCCGGACACCTAATGAAAAACTGTTTTTT.

This chain links TRBV6-6 with TRBJ2-7; a weak D match, TRBD2 (5 bases). Germline V CDR1 and CDR2: MNHNY, SVGAGI (reference sequence). CDR3 length: 13 amino acids. V lost 5 bases to trimming and J lost 2 bases, with 10 bases between them. The CDR3 sequence: CASSGREPYEQYF. The DNA for the CDR3 is TGTGCCAGCAGTGGCCGGGAACCCTACGAGCAGTACTTC.

This chain uses TRBV19 with TRBJ2-3, with D perhaps TRBD2 (5 bases). V shed 5 bases and J shed 0 bases, with 15 bases lying between them. Germline-derived CDR1 and CDR2 are LNHDA and SQIVND (reference sequence). CDR3 length equals 16 residues. The CDR3 DNA sequence: TGTGCCAGTAGTTTCCGGACTCGAGCTAGCACAGATACGCAGTATTTT. It encodes CASSFRTRASTDTQYF.

This clone was observed a handful of times. The rearrangement joins TRBV4-2 to TRBJ2-2; 12 bases are a match to TRBD2. The J segment lost 4 bases and the V segment lost 2 bases, leaving 2 bases of the junction unmatched. CDR1 and CDR2 (germline): LGHNA, YNFKEQ. CDR3 length equals 16 residues. The CDR3 loop is CASSQWTSGATGELFF. The CDR3 DNA is TGTGCCAGCAGCCAATGGACTAGCGGGGCCACCGGGGAGCTGTTTTTT.